The 19 T cell receptor beta chains below come from one sample, sequenced in a study of neurological immune-mediated disorders. One entry per CDR3 protein, called by TCRdb with MiXCR from the 5' RACE reads. Seen here are 35,000 or so distinct CDR3 sequences, 13% to 15% observed once, and the top ten hold more than 20%. Material for sequencing was PBMCs. These TCRs come from a woman between 45 and 60 years old with HTLV-1-associated myelopathy (HAM/TSP).

This chain joins TRBV2 and TRBJ1-1; D is unclear. Trimming stripped 2 bases from V and 1 base from J, with 17 bases between. The germline gives CDR1 SNHLY, CDR2 FYNNEI. This CDR3 region has 17 residues. Here the CDR3 reads CASSEFAEKTTNTEAFF. As DNA, the CDR3 is TGTGCCAGCAGTGAATTCGCAGAAAAAACTACGAACACTGAAGCTTTCTTT.

The chain links TRBV2 to TRBJ1-5; unclear D gene. The CDR3 consists of 14 residues. V was trimmed by 4 bases and J by 4 bases, leaving 11 bases between them. Looked up from germline, CDR1 is SNHLY and CDR2 is FYNNEI. The CDR3 DNA is TGTGCCAGCAGTGGGCAGTCCCAAAATCAGCCCCAGCATTTT. Translating gives CASSGQSQNQPQHF. The variable domain in full, completed from reference TRBV2 and TRBJ1-5, reads EPEVTQTPSHQVTQMGQEVILRCVPISNHLYFYWYRQILGQKVEFLVSFYNNEISEKSEIFDDQFSVERPDGSNFTLKIRSTKLEDSAMYFCASSGQSQNQPQHFGDGTRLSIL.

The gene calls are TRBV5-1 and TRBJ2-1; 9 bases are shared with TRBD2. The CDR3 is 14 residues long. CDR1 is SGHRS, CDR2 YFSETQ, per germline. With V trimmed by 4 bases and J by 9 bases, 8 bases remained unmatched. This CDR3 reads CASSGGGVTGEQFF. CDR3 coding DNA: TGCGCCAGCAGCGGCGGGGGGGTTACGGGTGAGCAGTTCTTC.

This clonotype was counted at least ten times. This sequence joins TRBV6-1 and TRBJ1-5; no firm D call. This CDR3 region has 11 residues. Between the trimmed V and J ends, which lost 7 bases and 11 bases, there was a span of 12 bases. Germline loops: CDR1 MNHNS, CDR2 SASEGT. CDR3 DNA sequence: TGTGCCAGCACCACCGCCCGGGCCCAGCATTTT. Translating gives CASTTARAQHF.

This clonotype was counted ten times or more. The chain carries TRBV6-6 and TRBJ1-5, with D perhaps matching TRBD1 (6 bases). CDR3 length: 14 amino acids. Germline V gene sequence: CDR1 MNHNY, CDR2 SVGAGI (reference sequence). Deletions cut 5 bases from V and 6 bases from J, with 14 bases between. CDR3 nucleotide sequence: TGTGCCAGCAGTACAACAGGGAGGGTTCAGCCCCAGCATTTT. Protein product: CASSTTGRVQPQHF.

This clonotype came up many times. J is TRBJ1-1 and V is TRBV5-6; D is perhaps TRBD1 (5 bases). CDR1 is SGHDT, CDR2 YYEEEE, per germline. This CDR3 comprises 15 residues. V lost 4 bases and J 5 bases, leaving 18 bases between the germline ends. CDR3 coding DNA: TGTGCCAGCAGCCGCTTTGGGGACTCAATTACTGAAGCTTTCTTT. Translated: CASSRFGDSITEAFF. The whole variable domain, remainder taken from reference TRBV5-6 and TRBJ1-1, is DAGVTQSPTHLIKTRGQQVTLRCSPKSGHDTVSWYQQALGQGPQFIFQYYEEEERQRGNFPDRFSGHQFPNYSSELNVNALLLGDSALYLCASSRFGDSITEAFFGQGTRLTVV.

The rearrangement links TRBV2 to TRBJ2-3, with no clear D. Germline-derived CDR1 and CDR2 are SNHLY and FYNNEI. This CDR3 comprises 12 residues. Trimming cost V 4 bases and J 5 bases, with 7 bases left between them. CDR3 protein: CASSALQDTQYF. CDR3 DNA sequence: TGTGCCAGCAGTGCCCTACAAGATACGCAGTATTTT.

This clonotype was seen repeatedly, ten times or more. The chain joins TRBV15 to TRBJ1-2; D is unclear. Looked up from germline, CDR1 is LNHNV and CDR2 is YYDKDF (reference sequence). The CDR3 spans 12 residues. V lost 0 bases and J lost 8, with 7 bases in between. The CDR3 DNA is TGTGCCACCAGCAGAGACACATACGGCTACACCTTC. This translates into CATSRDTYGYTF. The whole variable domain, filled in from reference TRBV15 and TRBJ1-2, reads DAMVIQNPRYQVTQFGKPVTLSCSQTLNHNVMYWYQQKSSQAPKLLFHYYDKDFNNEADTPDNFQSRRPNTSFCFLDIRSPGLGDTAMYLCATSRDTYGYTFGSGTRLTVV.

Many counts were recorded for this clonotype. V is TRBV25-1 and J is TRBJ1-1; the match to TRBD1 covers 7 bases. The CDR3 is 14 residues long. The germline CDR1 and CDR2 sequences are MGHDK and SYGVNS. Trimming at V came to 4 bases and at J to 4 bases, leaving 6 bases not matched to a gene. CDR3: CASSAYDRATEAFF. The CDR3 region has the DNA TGTGCCAGCAGTGCCTACGACAGGGCCACTGAAGCTTTCTTT.

The chain recombines TRBV5-1 with TRBJ2-1; 7 bases match TRBD1. V dropped 4 bases and J dropped 7; count of bases not matched to a gene: 8. This CDR3 is built from 14 residues. Germline V gene sequence: CDR1 SGHRS, CDR2 YFSETQ. The CDR3 here is CASSHGTDINEQFF. The CDR3 nucleotides are TGCGCCAGCAGCCACGGGACAGACATAAATGAGCAGTTCTTC.

This clonotype came up many times. The chain uses TRBV11-2 and TRBJ1-1, with unresolved D. V was clipped by 0 bases and J by 0 bases, with 8 bases between them. The CDR3 spans 15 residues. Germline V CDR1 and CDR2: SGHAT, FQNNGV. The CDR3 DNA reads as TGTGCCAGCAGCTTAGAATCCGGGATGAACACTGAAGCTTTCTTT. The encoded protein is CASSLESGMNTEAFF. The entire variable domain, with the rest obtained from reference TRBV11-2 and TRBJ1-1, is as follows: EAGVAQSPRYKIIEKRQSVAFWCNPISGHATLYWYQQILGQGPKLLIQFQNNGVVDDSQLPKDRFSAERLKGVDSTLKIQPAKLEDSAVYLCASSLESGMNTEAFFGQGTRLTVV.

The table lists this clonotype with many counts. The gene calls are TRBV28 and TRBJ2-7; 8 bases map to TRBD2. Germline V lookup: CDR1 MDHEN, CDR2 SYDVKM. With 5 bases clipped from V and 0 bases from J, the junction kept 3 bases outside the gene matches. The CDR3 runs to 14 residues. The CDR3 spells CASSELADSYEQYF. Here the CDR3 DNA reads TGTGCCAGCAGTGAACTAGCGGACTCCTACGAGCAGTACTTC. The full variable domain, with the rest looked up from reference TRBV28 and TRBJ2-7, is DVKVTQSSRYLVKRTGEKVFLECVQDMDHENMFWYRQDPGLGLRLIYFSYDVKMKEKGDIPEGYSVSREKKERFSLILESASTNQTSMYLCASSELADSYEQYFGPGTRLTVT.

This chain joins TRBV7-2 and TRBJ2-3; D is unclear. V dropped 5 bases and J dropped 2 bases, with 8 bases sitting between them. CDR1 and CDR2 from the germline V gene are SGHTA and FQGNSA. The CDR3 consists of 13 residues. The CDR3 bases are TGTGCCAGCAGCCTCGAGAACACAGATACGCAGTATTTT. This sequence encodes CASSLENTDTQYF.

By sample share, this clonotype is medium-sized. The V call is TRBV28, the J call TRBJ2-2; 7 nucleotides align to TRBD2. The CDR3 is 14 residues long. V was clipped by 11 bases and J by 0 bases; unmatched bases: 6. The germline V gene encodes CDR1 MDHEN and CDR2 SYDVKM. The CDR3 DNA reads as TGTGCCTATGGAACTAGCGCGAACACCGGGGAGCTGTTTTTT. This translates into CAYGTSANTGELFF.

This clonotype was seen at least ten times. The V call is TRBV5-1, the J call TRBJ2-3; D possibly corresponds to TRBD2 (6 bases). The germline V gene has CDR1 SGHRS and CDR2 YFSETQ. Trimming took off 4 bases at V and 2 bases at J, with 14 bases between the two ends. The CDR3 extends over 15 amino acids. CDR3 region: CASSPVSGDTDTQYF. The CDR3 DNA reads TGCGCCAGCAGCCCGGTTAGCGGAGACACAGATACGCAGTATTTT.

The table lists this clonotype with many counts. The chain uses TRBV25-1 and TRBJ2-5; the D gene is possibly TRBD2 (5 bases). Deletions cut 1 base from V and 2 bases from J, with 14 bases between. The germline V gene encodes CDR1 MGHDK and CDR2 SYGVNS. The CDR3 extends over 16 amino acids. In DNA, the CDR3 is TGTGCCAGCAGTGAATCTCGGAGGTTCGCTCAAGAGACCCAGTACTTC. Amino acids: CASSESRRFAQETQYF.

This clonotype was observed at least ten times. V and J are TRBV18 and TRBJ2-1; 8 bases are shared with TRBD2. The germline CDR1 and CDR2 sequences are KGHSH and LQKENI. This CDR3 comprises 14 residues. The junction had 3 bases not matched to a gene; V was cut back by 2 bases and J by 6 bases. DNA for the CDR3: TGTGCCAGCTCACCAGGGACTAGTGGCAATGAGCAGTTCTTC. Encoded protein: CASSPGTSGNEQFF.

This clonotype occurred many times. CDR3 residues: CASSPGAWEPNEKLFF. CDR3 nucleotide sequence: TGCGCCAGCAGCCCGGGGGCCTGGGAACCTAATGAAAAACTGTTTTTT. The rearrangement links TRBV5-1 to TRBJ1-4; the D gene is possibly TRBD1 (6 bases). The CDR3 loop spans 16 amino acids. Trimming took off 4 bases at V and 3 bases at J, with 16 bases between the two ends. Per germline, CDR1 SGHRS and CDR2 YFSETQ.

This clonotype has ten or more counts. The rearrangement joins TRBV6-2 or TRBV6-3 to TRBJ1-5, with TRBD1 matching 9 bases. The CDR3 sequence is 14 residues long. CDR1 is MNHEY and CDR2 is SVGEGT in the germline V gene. V lost 6 bases and J lost 6; bases outside the gene matches: 6. The CDR3 DNA follows: TGTGCCAGCAGCTGGGGGACAGGGATTCAGCCCCAGCATTTT. This translates into CASSWGTGIQPQHF.